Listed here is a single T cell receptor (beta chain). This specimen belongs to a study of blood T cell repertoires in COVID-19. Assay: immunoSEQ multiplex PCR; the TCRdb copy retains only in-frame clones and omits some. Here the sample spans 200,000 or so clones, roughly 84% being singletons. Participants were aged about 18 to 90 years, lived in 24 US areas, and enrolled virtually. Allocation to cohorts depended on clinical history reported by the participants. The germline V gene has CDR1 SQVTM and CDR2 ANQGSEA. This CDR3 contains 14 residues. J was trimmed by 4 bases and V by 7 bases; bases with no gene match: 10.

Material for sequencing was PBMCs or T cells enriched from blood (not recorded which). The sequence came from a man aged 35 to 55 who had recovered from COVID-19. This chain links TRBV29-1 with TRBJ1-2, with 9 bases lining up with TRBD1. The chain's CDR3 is CSAAKQGAGYGYTF. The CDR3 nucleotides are TGCAGCGCCGCGAAACAGGGGGCTGGCTATGGCTACACCTTC.